The 27 T cell receptor beta chains below come from one sample, sequenced in a study of CD8+ T cells in alopecia areata. RNA, once extracted, was reverse transcribed into cDNA for use as the sequencing template. Method: immunoSEQ multiplex PCR; TCRdb's copy keeps in-frame clones and lacks some. The table records 90,000 to 120,000 clones, roughly 84% of them present only once. Treatment here: oral pan-JAK inhibitor, 5-10 mg twice daily. Sample: CD8+ T cells sorted from blood, taken at week 24, from a patient treated with tofacitinib. The receptors were sampled from a human donor with alopecia areata.

The chain combines TRBV4-3 with TRBJ2-2; D is undetermined. The V end was cut by 3 bases, the J end by 2 bases, with 10 bases between. This CDR3 is built from 15 residues. Germline CDR1 is LGHNA and CDR2 is YSLEER. The CDR3 loop is CASSQGRENTGELFF. The CDR3 nucleotides read TGCGCCAGCAGCCAGGGTCGAGAAAACACCGGGGAGCTGTTTTTT.

The V and J genes are TRBV13 and TRBJ1-6, with 7 bases matching TRBD1. The trim removed 5 bases at V and 6 bases at J, leaving 13 bases unmatched. This CDR3 region has 17 residues. Germline assignment: CDR1 PRHDT and CDR2 FYEKMQ (reference sequence). The CDR3 DNA sequence: TGTGCCAGCAGCGCGATGAGGTCAGGGGGGTCTAATTCACCCCTCCACTTT. Its translation: CASSAMRSGGSNSPLHF.

The chain joins TRBV6-5 to TRBJ2-1, with D perhaps TRBD2 (5 bases). Germline V gene data show CDR1 as MNHEY and CDR2 as SVGAGI. The CDR3 spans 14 residues. Trimming pared 2 bases from V and 10 bases from J, leaving 15 bases between. CDR3 loop: CASSYDRGFGEQFF. Written as DNA, the CDR3 is TGTGCCAGCAGTTACGATCGCGGGTTCGGGGAGCAGTTCTTC.

The V and J genes are TRBV7-9 and TRBJ2-1; maybe TRBD2 (6 bases). The V end was cut by 2 bases, the J end by 7 bases, with 15 bases between. The CDR3 sequence is 15 residues long. Germline V gene data show CDR1 as SEHNR and CDR2 as FQNEAQ (reference sequence). CDR3 region: CASSLPAGQGNEQFF. The CDR3 DNA follows: TGTGCCAGCAGCTTACCGGCGGGGCAAGGGAATGAGCAGTTCTTC.

The V and J genes are TRBV4-1 and TRBJ2-2; D remains unclear. Germline V lookup: CDR1 MGHRA, CDR2 YSYEKL. V lost 2 bases, J lost 7 bases, and 8 bases lay in between. There are 13 residues in the CDR3. Here the CDR3 reads CASSQKVGGELFF. The CDR3 region has the DNA TGCGCCAGCAGCCAAAAGGTTGGCGGGGAGCTGTTTTTT.

This clone was detected once. V usage is TRBV18 and J usage is TRBJ1-5, with a tentative D call TRBD1 (5 bases). The CDR3 length is 15 residues. Germline CDR1 is KGHSH and CDR2 is LQKENI. Trimming cost V 2 bases and J 7 bases, with 15 bases left between them. CDR3 nucleotides: TGTGCCAGCTCACCATTGGCAGGGCCAAGACAGCCCCAGCATTTT. It encodes CASSPLAGPRQPQHF.

The chain recombines TRBV6-6 with TRBJ2-7; perhaps TRBD2 as D (5 bases). Germline V gene data show CDR1 as MNHNY and CDR2 as SVGAGI (reference sequence). Trimming stripped 0 bases from V and 2 bases from J, with 5 bases between. The CDR3 is 13 amino acids. CDR3 sequence reads: CASSYSTTYEQYF. The CDR3 DNA reads as TGTGCCAGCAGTTACTCGACTACCTACGAGCAGTACTTC.

The genes are TRBV10-3 and TRBJ2-7; D perhaps matches TRBD1 (5 bases). V lost 5 bases and J lost 0, with 8 bases in between. The CDR3 has 13 residues. Germline CDR1 ENHRY, CDR2 SYGVKD. The CDR3 loop is CAISSTASYEQYF. The DNA of the CDR3 is TGTGCCATCAGTTCGACAGCCTCCTACGAGCAGTACTTC.

This clone has a count of ten or more. The chain employs TRBV19 and TRBJ2-1, with TRBD1 matching over 10 bases. CDR3 length: 12 amino acids. J gave up 7 bases and V 8 bases, and 2 bases lay outside the gene matches. The germline V gene has CDR1 LNHDA and CDR2 SQIVND (reference sequence). The CDR3: CASGTGVNEQFF. The CDR3 DNA follows: TGTGCCAGTGGGACAGGGGTAAATGAGCAGTTCTTC.

The chain couples TRBV29-1 to TRBJ2-1; no firm D call. CDR1 is SQVTM, CDR2 ANQGSEA, per germline. Trimming removed 4 bases from V and 6 bases from J, with 10 bases in between. The CDR3 sequence is 12 residues long. The CDR3 reads CSVAKGSNEQFF. For the CDR3, the DNA is TGCAGCGTTGCAAAGGGCTCCAATGAGCAGTTCTTC.

The chain recombines TRBV28 with TRBJ2-7; TRBD1 matches 7 bases. This CDR3 spans 13 amino acids. The junction had 3 bases not matched to a gene; V was cut back by 7 bases and J by 0 bases. Germline loops: CDR1 MDHEN, CDR2 SYDVKM. The CDR3 sequence is CASTTGASYEQYF. The CDR3 DNA follows: TGTGCCAGCACTACAGGGGCCTCCTACGAGCAGTACTTC.

The V gene is TRBV5-4, the J gene TRBJ2-5; D ambiguous. The CDR3 is 14 residues long. Germline CDR1 reads SGHNT; CDR2 reads YYREEE (reference sequence). V shed 5 bases and J shed 1 base, with 12 bases lying between them. The chain's CDR3 is CASSFKRSQETQYF. The CDR3 coding sequence is TGTGCCAGCAGTTTCAAGAGGTCCCAAGAGACCCAGTACTTC.

The chain joins TRBV18 to TRBJ2-7; 7 positions match TRBD1. J gave up 1 base and V 6 bases, and 6 bases lay outside the gene matches. The germline V gene has CDR1 KGHSH and CDR2 LQKENI. The CDR3 totals 14 residues. The CDR3 region is CASSPGQASYEQYF. In DNA, the CDR3 is TGTGCCAGCTCTCCCGGACAGGCGTCCTACGAGCAGTACTTC.

The chain recombines TRBV7-6 with TRBJ2-3; 7 positions match TRBD2. The germline V gene encodes CDR1 SGHVS and CDR2 FNYEAQ. V lost 5 bases to trimming and J lost 0 bases; unmatched junction nucleotides: 11. This CDR3 is 17 amino acids long. This chain's CDR3 is CASSLPRSGGSTDTQYF. In DNA form, the CDR3 reads TGTGCCAGCAGCCTCCCGCGTTCGGGGGGAAGCACAGATACGCAGTATTTT.

The V gene is TRBV6-5, the J gene TRBJ1-1; TRBD1 matches at 8 bases. The junction had 17 bases not matched to a gene; V was cut back by 8 bases and J by 9 bases. This CDR3 has 15 amino acids. CDR1 MNHEY and CDR2 SVGAGI come from the germline V gene. CDR3 coding DNA: TGTGCCAGCCGCGGGGCAGGGGGCGATTCACCCCAAGCTTTCTTT. Its protein is CASRGAGGDSPQAFF.

The chain couples TRBV19 to TRBJ2-1; D possibly corresponds to TRBD1 (6 bases). V dropped 3 bases and J dropped 10 bases, with 13 bases sitting between them. Germline V CDR1 and CDR2: LNHDA, SQIVND (reference sequence). CDR3 length: 13 residues. The CDR3 protein is CASSIFSGTEQFF. DNA for the CDR3: TGTGCCAGTAGTATTTTTTCCGGGACAGAGCAGTTCTTC. Filled out from reference TRBV19 and TRBJ2-1, the complete variable domain reads DGGITQSPKYLFRKEGQNVTLSCEQNLNHDAMYWYRQDPGQGLRLIYYSQIVNDFQKGDIAEGYSVSREKKESFPLTVTSAQKNPTAFYLCASSIFSGTEQFFGPGTRLTVL.

The rearrangement links TRBV15 to TRBJ2-7, with TRBD2 identical over 7 bases. The junction had 11 bases not matched to a gene; V was cut back by 3 bases and J by 3 bases. The CDR3 has 16 amino acids. Germline CDR1 reads LNHNV; CDR2 reads YYDKDF (reference sequence). DNA of the CDR3: TGTGCCACCAGCAGTCCAAATGACCGGGGGGACTACGAGCAGTACTTC. This sequence encodes CATSSPNDRGDYEQYF.

The CDR3 sequence: CASSVGQGAGNEQFF. The CDR3 region has the DNA TGTGCCAGCAGCGTCGGCCAGGGGGCGGGTAATGAGCAGTTCTTC. This chain joins TRBV9 and TRBJ2-1; 8 nucleotides line up with TRBD1. This CDR3 contains 15 residues. Per germline, CDR1 SGDLS and CDR2 YYNGEE. Trimming removed 2 bases from V and 7 bases from J; junction bases left unmatched: 8.

This clone was seen a single time. V gene TRBV11-2 combines with J gene TRBJ2-4; a possible D gene is TRBD2 (6 bases). V was cut by 3 bases and J by 3 bases, with 12 bases left in between. The length of the CDR3 is 15 residues. In germline, CDR1 is SGHAT, CDR2 FQNNGV. CDR3 nucleotides: TGTGCCAGCAGCTTGGCCCCGCGGGGCAAAAACATTCAGTACTTC. Translated, it gives CASSLAPRGKNIQYF.

The table lists this clone with a count of one. Germline and junction disagree at one end, which may indicate a read error. This chain connects TRBV13 to TRBJ2-3; TRBD1 might be the D (5 bases). Germline values: CDR1 PRHDT, CDR2 FYEKMQ (reference sequence). The CDR3 loop spans 12 amino acids. The CDR3 sequence: CASSLGADTQYF. DNA for the CDR3: TGTGCCAGCAGCCTAGGGGCGGATACGCAGTATTTT.

V usage is TRBV2 and J usage is TRBJ2-3; D is unclear. Germline V gene sequence: CDR1 SNHLY, CDR2 FYNNEI. CDR3 length: 14 amino acids. Deletions cut 3 bases from V and 4 bases from J, with 11 bases between. CDR3 sequence: CASSESSRADTQYF. The CDR3 nucleotides are TGTGCCAGCAGTGAGTCCTCTCGGGCAGATACGCAGTATTTT.

This chain links TRBV7-6 with TRBJ2-3; 10 nucleotides align to TRBD2. CDR1 is SGHVS, CDR2 FNYEAQ, per germline. This CDR3 is built from 18 residues. Trimming at V came to 5 bases and at J to 0 bases, leaving 11 bases not matched to a gene. Written as DNA, the CDR3 is TGTGCCAGCAGCGTTAGGGGAGGACTAGCGGATAGCACAGATACGCAGTATTTT. Residues: CASSVRGGLADSTDTQYF.

J is TRBJ2-7 and V is TRBV13; D ambiguous. The CDR3 runs 15 residues. Trimming took off 2 bases at V and 0 bases at J, with 11 bases between the two ends. Germline assignment: CDR1 PRHDT and CDR2 FYEKMQ (reference sequence). CDR3 sequence: CASSLMSRNSYEQYF. The CDR3 DNA sequence: TGTGCCAGCAGCTTAATGTCCAGGAACTCCTACGAGCAGTACTTC.

The genes are TRBV4-3 and TRBJ1-1, with TRBD1 identical over 11 bases. This CDR3 comprises 14 residues. The germline gives CDR1 LGHNA, CDR2 YSLEER. The V gene end was trimmed by 4 bases and the J gene end by 7 bases; junction bases not matched to a gene: 5. CDR3 sequence reads: CASSPGQGANEAFF. The CDR3 bases are TGCGCCAGCAGCCCAGGACAGGGGGCAAATGAAGCTTTCTTT.

The chain uses TRBV21-1 and TRBJ2-2. TRBV21-1 is noted as a pseudogene. CDR3 length: 17 residues. The CDR3 DNA sequence: TGTGCCAGCAGCAAAGTGGTGGCAGCGAGGGGCACCGGGGAGCTGTTTTTT. As protein: CASSKVVAARGTGELFF.

The CDR3 is CASKGGGGAGEQFF. Here the CDR3 DNA reads TGCGCCAGCAAGGGAGGCGGGGGGGCCGGTGAGCAGTTCTTC. V usage is TRBV4-1 and J usage is TRBJ2-1; 9 bases are a match to TRBD2. Germline assignment: CDR1 MGHRA and CDR2 YSYEKL. V lost 7 bases to trimming and J lost 9 bases; unmatched junction nucleotides: 10. The CDR3 spans 14 residues.

The chain joins TRBV30 to TRBJ2-2, with 9 bases aligning to TRBD2. Germline loops: CDR1 GTSNPN, CDR2 SVGIG (reference sequence). There are 14 residues in the CDR3. Losses at the gene ends were 6 bases for V and 6 bases for J; bases not matched to a gene: 8. CDR3 amino acids: CACQRLAVAGELFF. In nucleotides, the CDR3 is TGTGCCTGCCAACGACTAGCGGTCGCCGGGGAGCTGTTTTTT.